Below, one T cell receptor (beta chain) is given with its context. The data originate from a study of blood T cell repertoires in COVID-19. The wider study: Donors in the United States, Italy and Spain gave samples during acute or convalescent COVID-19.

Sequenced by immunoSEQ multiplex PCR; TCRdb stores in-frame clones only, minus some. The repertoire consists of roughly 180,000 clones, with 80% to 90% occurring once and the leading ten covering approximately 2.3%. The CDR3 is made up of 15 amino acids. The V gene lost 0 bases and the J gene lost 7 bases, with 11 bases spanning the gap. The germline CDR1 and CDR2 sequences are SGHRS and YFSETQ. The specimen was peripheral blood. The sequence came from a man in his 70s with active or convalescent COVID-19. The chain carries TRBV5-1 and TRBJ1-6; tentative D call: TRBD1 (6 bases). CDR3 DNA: TGCGCCAGCAGCTTGGCCGCCAGGGGAAATTCACCCCTCCACTTT. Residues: CASSLAARGNSPLHF. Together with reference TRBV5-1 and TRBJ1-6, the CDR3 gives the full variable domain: KAGVTQTPRYLIKTRGQQVTLSCSPISGHRSVSWYQQTPGQGLQFLFEYFSETQRNKGNFPGRFSGRQFSNSRSEMNVSTLELGDSALYLCASSLAARGNSPLHFGNGTRLTVT.